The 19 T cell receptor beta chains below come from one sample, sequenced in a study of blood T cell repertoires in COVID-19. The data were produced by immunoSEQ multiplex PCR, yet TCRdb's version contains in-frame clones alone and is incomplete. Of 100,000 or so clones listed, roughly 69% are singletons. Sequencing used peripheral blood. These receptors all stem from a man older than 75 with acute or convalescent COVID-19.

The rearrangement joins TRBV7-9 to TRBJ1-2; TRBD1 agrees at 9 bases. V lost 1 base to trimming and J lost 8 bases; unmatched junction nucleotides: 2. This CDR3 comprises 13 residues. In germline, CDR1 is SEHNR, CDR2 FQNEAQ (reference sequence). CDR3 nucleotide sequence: TGTGCCAGCAGCTTAGGGACAGGGGACGGCTACACCTTC. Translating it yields CASSLGTGDGYTF.

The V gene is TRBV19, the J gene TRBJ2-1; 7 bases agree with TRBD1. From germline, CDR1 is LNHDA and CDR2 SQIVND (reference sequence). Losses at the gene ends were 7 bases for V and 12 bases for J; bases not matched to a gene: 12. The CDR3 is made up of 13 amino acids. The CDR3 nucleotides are TGTGCCAGTATTGACAGGGACGCTAAAGGGCAGTTCTTC. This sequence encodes CASIDRDAKGQFF. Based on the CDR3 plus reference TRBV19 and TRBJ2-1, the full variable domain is DGGITQSPKYLFRKEGQNVTLSCEQNLNHDAMYWYRQDPGQGLRLIYYSQIVNDFQKGDIAEGYSVSREKKESFPLTVTSAQKNPTAFYLCASIDRDAKGQFFGPGTRLTVL.

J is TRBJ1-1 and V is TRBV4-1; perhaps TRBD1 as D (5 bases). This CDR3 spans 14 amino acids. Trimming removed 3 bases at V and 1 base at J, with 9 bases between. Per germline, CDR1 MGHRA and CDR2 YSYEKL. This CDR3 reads CASSHMTENTEAFF. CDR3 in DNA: TGCGCCAGCAGCCATATGACAGAGAACACTGAAGCTTTCTTT.

In nucleotides, the CDR3 is TGTGCCAGCAGTGAGGGAGCCTATAATTCACCCCTCCACTTT. Translated: CASSEGAYNSPLHF. The chain is built from TRBV25-1 and TRBJ1-6; D is ambiguous. V was cut by 3 bases and J by 2 bases, with 5 bases left in between. The CDR3 spans 14 residues. Germline CDR1 reads MGHDK; CDR2 reads SYGVNS.

CDR3 DNA: TGTGCCAGCAGCCAACGAGCGGTAGGTCTAGCCAAAAACATTCAGTACTTC. Its translation: CASSQRAVGLAKNIQYF. V and J are TRBV3-1 (or the pseudogene TRBV3-2) and TRBJ2-4, with a possible D match to TRBD2 (5 bases). Germline values: CDR1 LGHDT, CDR2 YNNKEL (reference sequence). Trimming stripped 2 bases from V and 0 bases from J, with 14 bases between. The length of the CDR3 is 17 residues.

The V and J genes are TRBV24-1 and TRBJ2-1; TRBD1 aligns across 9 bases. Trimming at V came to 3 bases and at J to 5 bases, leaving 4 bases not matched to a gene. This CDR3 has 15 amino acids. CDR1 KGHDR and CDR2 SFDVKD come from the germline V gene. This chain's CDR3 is CATSDMGQGNNEQFF. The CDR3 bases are TGTGCCACCAGTGATATGGGACAGGGTAACAATGAGCAGTTCTTC.

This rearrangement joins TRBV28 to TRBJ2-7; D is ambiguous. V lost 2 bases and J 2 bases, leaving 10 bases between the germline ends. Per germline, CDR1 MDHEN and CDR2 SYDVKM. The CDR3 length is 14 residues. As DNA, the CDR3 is TGTGCCAGCAGTTTAGTCGGGTTAGCCTACGAGCAGTACTTC. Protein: CASSLVGLAYEQYF.

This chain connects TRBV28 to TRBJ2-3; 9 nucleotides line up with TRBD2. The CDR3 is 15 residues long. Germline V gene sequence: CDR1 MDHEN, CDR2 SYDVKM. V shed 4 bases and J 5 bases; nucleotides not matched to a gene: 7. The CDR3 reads CASSYSGSMRDTQYF. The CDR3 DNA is TGTGCCAGCAGTTATAGCGGGAGCATGAGAGATACGCAGTATTTT. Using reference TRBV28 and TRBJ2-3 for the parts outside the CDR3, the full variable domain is DVKVTQSSRYLVKRTGEKVFLECVQDMDHENMFWYRQDPGLGLRLIYFSYDVKMKEKGDIPEGYSVSREKKERFSLILESASTNQTSMYLCASSYSGSMRDTQYFGPGTRLTVL.

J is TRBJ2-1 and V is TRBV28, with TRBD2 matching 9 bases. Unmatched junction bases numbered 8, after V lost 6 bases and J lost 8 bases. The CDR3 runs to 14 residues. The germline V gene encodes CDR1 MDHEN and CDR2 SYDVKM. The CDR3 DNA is TGTGCCAGCAGCCCCGCGGGAGGGAACGATGAGCAGTTCTTC. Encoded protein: CASSPAGGNDEQFF. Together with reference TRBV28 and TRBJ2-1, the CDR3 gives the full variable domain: DVKVTQSSRYLVKRTGEKVFLECVQDMDHENMFWYRQDPGLGLRLIYFSYDVKMKEKGDIPEGYSVSREKKERFSLILESASTNQTSMYLCASSPAGGNDEQFFGPGTRLTVL.

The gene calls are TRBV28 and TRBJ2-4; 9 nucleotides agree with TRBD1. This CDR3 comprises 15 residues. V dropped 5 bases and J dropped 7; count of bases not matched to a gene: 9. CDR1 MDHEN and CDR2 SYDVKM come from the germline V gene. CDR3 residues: CASSPPGTGRNIQYF. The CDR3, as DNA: TGTGCCAGCAGTCCCCCCGGGACAGGGAGGAACATTCAGTACTTC.

The CDR3 is CASSLSGTYQETQYF. The CDR3 nucleotides are TGTGCCAGCAGTCTTAGCGGGACGTACCAAGAGACCCAGTACTTC. The gene calls are TRBV28 and TRBJ2-5; 8 bases are shared with TRBD2. The CDR3 runs 15 residues. Trimming at V came to 5 bases and at J to 0 bases, leaving 5 bases not matched to a gene. Germline CDR1 is MDHEN and CDR2 is SYDVKM.

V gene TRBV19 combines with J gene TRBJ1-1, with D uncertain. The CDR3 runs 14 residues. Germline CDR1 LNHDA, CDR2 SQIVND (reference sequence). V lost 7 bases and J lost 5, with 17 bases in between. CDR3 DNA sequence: TGTGCCAGTATCCAGTCCGGGCGGGGAACTGAAGCTTTCTTT. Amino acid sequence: CASIQSGRGTEAFF.

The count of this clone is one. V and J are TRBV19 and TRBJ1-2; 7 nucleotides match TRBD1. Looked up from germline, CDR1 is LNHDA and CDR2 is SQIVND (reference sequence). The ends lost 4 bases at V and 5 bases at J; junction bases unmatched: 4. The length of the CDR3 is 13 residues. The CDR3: CASSTDRVYGYTF. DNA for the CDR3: TGTGCCAGTAGTACCGACAGGGTTTATGGCTACACCTTC.

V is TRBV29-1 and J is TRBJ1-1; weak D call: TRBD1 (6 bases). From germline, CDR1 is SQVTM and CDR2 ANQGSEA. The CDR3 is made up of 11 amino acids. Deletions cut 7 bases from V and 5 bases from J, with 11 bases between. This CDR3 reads CSGRGPTEAFF. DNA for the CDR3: TGCAGCGGGCGGGGGCCGACTGAAGCTTTCTTT.

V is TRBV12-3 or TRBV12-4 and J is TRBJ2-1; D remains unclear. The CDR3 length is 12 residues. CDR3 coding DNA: TGTGGTGTATTGAGCTCCTACAATGAGCAGTTCTTC. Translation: CGVLSSYNEQFF.

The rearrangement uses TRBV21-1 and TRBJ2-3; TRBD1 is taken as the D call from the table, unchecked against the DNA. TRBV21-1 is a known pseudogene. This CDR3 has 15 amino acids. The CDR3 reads CASSAPGQGIDTQYF. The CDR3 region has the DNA TGTGCCAGCAGCGCCCCGGGACAGGGGATAGATACGCAGTATTTT.

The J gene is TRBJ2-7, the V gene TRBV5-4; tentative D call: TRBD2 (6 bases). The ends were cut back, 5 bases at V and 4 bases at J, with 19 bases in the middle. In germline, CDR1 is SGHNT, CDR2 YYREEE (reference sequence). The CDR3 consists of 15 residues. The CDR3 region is CASSRPGDSLYEQYF. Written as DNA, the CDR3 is TGTGCCAGCAGTCGCCCGGGGGACTCCTTGTACGAGCAGTACTTC. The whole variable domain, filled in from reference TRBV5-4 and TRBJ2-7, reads ETGVTQSPTHLIKTRGQQVTLRCSSQSGHNTVSWYQQALGQGPQFIFQYYREEENGRGNFPPRFSGLQFPNYSSELNVNALELDDSALYLCASSRPGDSLYEQYFGPGTRLTVT.

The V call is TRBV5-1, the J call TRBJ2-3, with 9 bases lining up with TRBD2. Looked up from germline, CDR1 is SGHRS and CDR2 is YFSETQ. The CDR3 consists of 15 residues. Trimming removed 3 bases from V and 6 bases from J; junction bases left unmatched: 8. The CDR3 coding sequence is TGCGCCAGCAGCTGGGGACTAGCCGGAGGGGATACGCAGTATTTT. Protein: CASSWGLAGGDTQYF.

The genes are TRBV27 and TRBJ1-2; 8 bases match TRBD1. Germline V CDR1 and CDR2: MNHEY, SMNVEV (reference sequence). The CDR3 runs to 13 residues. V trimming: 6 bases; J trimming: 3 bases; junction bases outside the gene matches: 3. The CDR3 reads CASSAGGYYGYTF. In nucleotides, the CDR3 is TGTGCCAGCAGCGCAGGGGGCTACTATGGCTACACCTTC.